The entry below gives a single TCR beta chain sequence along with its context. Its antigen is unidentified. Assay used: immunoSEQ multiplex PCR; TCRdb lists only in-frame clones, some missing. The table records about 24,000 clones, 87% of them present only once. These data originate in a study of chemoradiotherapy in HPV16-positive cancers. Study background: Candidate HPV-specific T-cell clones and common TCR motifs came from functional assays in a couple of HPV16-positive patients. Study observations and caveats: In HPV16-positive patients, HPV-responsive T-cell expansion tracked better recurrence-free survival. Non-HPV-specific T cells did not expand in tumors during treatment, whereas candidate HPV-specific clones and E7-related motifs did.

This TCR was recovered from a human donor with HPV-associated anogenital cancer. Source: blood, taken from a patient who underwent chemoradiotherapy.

CDR3 region: CASSRSGRETDTQYF. CDR3 DNA sequence: TGTGCCAGCAGCCGTAGCGGGAGGGAGACAGATACGCAGTATTTT. The chain couples TRBV7-2 to TRBJ2-3; TRBD2 matches 11 bases. Germline V gene lookup returns CDR1 SGHTA and CDR2 FQGNSA. V lost 5 bases to trimming and J lost 3 bases; unmatched junction nucleotides: 4. The CDR3 covers 15 residues.